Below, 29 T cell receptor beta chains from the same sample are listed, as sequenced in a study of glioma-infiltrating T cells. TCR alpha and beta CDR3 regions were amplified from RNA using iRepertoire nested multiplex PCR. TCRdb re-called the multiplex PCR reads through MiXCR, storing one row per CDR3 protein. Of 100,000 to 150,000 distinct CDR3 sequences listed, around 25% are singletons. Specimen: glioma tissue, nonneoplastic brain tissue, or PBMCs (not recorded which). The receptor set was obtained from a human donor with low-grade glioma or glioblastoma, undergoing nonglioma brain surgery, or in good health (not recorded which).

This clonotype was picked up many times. The CDR3 DNA is TGTGCCAGCAGGGGAGACGGGTACAATCAGCCCCAGCATTTT. It codes for CASRGDGYNQPQHF. J is TRBJ1-5 and V is TRBV2; D is unresolved. Germline CDR1 is SNHLY and CDR2 is FYNNEI. The CDR3 is 14 amino acids. The germline V and J ends were trimmed by 6 bases and 3 bases, with 12 bases remaining between them.

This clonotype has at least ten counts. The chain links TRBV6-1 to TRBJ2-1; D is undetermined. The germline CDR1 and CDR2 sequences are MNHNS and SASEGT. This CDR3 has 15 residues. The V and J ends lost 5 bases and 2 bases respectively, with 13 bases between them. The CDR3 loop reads CASSPDLLPYNEQFF. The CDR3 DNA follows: TGTGCCAGCAGTCCTGACTTGCTTCCCTACAATGAGCAGTTCTTC.

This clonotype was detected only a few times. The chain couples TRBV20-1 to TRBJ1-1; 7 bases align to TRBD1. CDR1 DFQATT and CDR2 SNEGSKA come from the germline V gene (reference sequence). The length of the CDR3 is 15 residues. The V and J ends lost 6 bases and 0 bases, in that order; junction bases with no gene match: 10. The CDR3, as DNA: TGCAGTGCGAAGTCAGGGGACAGCCTGAACACTGAAGCTTTCTTT. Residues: CSAKSGDSLNTEAFF.

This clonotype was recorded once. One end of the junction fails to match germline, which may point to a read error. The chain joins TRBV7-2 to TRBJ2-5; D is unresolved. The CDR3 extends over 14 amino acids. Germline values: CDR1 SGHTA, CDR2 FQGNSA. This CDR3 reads CAGSLVSSPETQYF. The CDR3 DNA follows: TGTGCCGGCAGCTTAGTTTCCAGTCCAGAGACCCAGTACTTC.

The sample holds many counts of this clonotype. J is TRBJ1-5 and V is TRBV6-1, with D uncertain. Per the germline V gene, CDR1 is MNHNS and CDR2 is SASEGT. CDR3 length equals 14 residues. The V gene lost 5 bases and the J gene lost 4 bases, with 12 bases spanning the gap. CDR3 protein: CASSSVGGNQPQHF. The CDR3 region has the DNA TGTGCCAGCAGTTCCGTTGGTGGAAATCAGCCCCAGCATTTT.

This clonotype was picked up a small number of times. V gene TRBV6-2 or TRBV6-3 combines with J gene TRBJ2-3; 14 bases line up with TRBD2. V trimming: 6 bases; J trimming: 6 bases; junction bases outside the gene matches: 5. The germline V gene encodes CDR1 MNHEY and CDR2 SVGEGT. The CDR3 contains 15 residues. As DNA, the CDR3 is TGTGCCAGCAGCTGGACTAGCGGGGGGCACGATACGCAGTATTTT. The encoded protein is CASSWTSGGHDTQYF.

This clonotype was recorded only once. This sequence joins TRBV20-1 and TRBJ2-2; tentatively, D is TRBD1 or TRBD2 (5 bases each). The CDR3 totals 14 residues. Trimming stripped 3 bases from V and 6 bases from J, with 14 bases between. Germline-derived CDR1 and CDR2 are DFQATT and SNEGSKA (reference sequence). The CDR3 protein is CSASRDGAAGELFF. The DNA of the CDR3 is TGCAGTGCTAGCCGGGACGGGGCCGCCGGGGAGCTGTTTTTT.

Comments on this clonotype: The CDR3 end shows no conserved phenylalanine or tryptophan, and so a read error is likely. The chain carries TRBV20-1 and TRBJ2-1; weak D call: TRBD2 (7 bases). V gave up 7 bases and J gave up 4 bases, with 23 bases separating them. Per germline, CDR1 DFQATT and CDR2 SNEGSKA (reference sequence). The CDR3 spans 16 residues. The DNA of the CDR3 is TGCAGTGGAACGATAATGCGGGGGCGGGGATACAATGAGCAGTTCTCC. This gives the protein CSGTIMRGRGYNEQFS.

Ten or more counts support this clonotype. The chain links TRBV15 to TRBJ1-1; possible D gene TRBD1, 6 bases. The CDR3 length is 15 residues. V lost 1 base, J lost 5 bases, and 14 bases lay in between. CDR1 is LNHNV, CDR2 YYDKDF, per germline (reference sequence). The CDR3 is CATSRAFGGRTEAFF. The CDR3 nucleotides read TGTGCCACCAGCAGAGCTTTCGGGGGCCGGACTGAAGCTTTCTTT.

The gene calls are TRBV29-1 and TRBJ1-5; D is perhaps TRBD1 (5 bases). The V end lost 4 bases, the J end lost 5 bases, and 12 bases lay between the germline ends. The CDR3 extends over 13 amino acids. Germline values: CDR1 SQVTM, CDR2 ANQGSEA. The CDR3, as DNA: TGCAGCGTTGGGGGCAGTCGCGATCAGCCCCAGCATTTT. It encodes CSVGGSRDQPQHF.

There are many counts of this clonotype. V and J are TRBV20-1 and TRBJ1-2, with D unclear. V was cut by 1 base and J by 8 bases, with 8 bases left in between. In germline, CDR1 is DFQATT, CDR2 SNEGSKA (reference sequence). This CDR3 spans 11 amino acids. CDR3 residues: CSARGVWGYTF. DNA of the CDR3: TGCAGTGCTAGAGGGGTCTGGGGCTACACCTTC.

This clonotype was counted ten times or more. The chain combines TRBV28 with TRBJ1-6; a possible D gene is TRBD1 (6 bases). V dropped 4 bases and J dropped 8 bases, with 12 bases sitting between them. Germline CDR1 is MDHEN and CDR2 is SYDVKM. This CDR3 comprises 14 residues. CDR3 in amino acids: CASSSGTPYSPLHF. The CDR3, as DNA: TGTGCCAGCAGTTCCGGGACACCGTATTCACCCCTCCACTTT. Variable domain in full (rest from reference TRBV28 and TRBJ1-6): DVKVTQSSRYLVKRTGEKVFLECVQDMDHENMFWYRQDPGLGLRLIYFSYDVKMKEKGDIPEGYSVSREKKERFSLILESASTNQTSMYLCASSSGTPYSPLHFGNGTRLTVT.

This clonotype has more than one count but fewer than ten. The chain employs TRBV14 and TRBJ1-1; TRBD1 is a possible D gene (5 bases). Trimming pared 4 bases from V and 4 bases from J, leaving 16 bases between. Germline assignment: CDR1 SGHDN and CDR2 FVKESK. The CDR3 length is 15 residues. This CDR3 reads CASSLLRDRFTEAFF. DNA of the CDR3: TGTGCCAGCAGCCTACTCCGGGACCGGTTCACTGAAGCTTTCTTT.

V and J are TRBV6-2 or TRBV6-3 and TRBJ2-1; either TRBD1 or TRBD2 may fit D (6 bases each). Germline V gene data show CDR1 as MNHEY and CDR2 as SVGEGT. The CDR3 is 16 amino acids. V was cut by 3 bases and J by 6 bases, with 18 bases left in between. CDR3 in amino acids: CASSYSGWGALNEQFF. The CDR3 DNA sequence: TGTGCCAGCAGTTATTCCGGCTGGGGGGCCCTCAATGAGCAGTTCTTC.

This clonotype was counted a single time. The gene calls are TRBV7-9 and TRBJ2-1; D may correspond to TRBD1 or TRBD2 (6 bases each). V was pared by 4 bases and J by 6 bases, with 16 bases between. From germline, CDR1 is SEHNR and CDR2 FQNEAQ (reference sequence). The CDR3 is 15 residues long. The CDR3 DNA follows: TGTGCCAGCAGCTCCCCCCGGGGGCGGGTCAATGAGCAGTTCTTC. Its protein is CASSSPRGRVNEQFF.

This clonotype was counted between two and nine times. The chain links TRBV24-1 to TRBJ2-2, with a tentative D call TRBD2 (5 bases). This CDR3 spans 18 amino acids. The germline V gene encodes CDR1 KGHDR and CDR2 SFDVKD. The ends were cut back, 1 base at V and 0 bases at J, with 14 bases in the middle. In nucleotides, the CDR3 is TGTGCCACCAGTGATTTCGGGGTCAGCGCGGCGAACACCGGGGAGCTGTTTTTT. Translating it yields CATSDFGVSAANTGELFF.

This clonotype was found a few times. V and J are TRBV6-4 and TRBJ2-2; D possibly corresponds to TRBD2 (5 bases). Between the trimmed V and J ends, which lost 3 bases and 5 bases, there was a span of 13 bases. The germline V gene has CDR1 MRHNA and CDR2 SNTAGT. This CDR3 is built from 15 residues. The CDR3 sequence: CASSDLQTGTGELFF. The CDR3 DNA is TGTGCCAGCAGTGATTTACAAACGGGAACCGGGGAGCTGTTTTTT.

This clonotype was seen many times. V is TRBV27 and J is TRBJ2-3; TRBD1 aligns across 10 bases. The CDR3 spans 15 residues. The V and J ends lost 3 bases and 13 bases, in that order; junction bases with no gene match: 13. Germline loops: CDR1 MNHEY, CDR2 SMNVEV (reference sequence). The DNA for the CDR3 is TGTGCCAGCAGTTTGAGCCGGGACAGGGGTGGAAGGAAGTATTTT. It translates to CASSLSRDRGGRKYF.

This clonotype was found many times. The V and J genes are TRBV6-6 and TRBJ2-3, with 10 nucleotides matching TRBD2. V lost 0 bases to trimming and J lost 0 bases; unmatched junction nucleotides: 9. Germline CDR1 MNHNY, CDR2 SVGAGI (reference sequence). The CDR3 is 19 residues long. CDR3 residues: CASSYSVSSGGASTDTQYF. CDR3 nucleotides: TGTGCCAGCAGTTACTCGGTCTCTAGCGGGGGTGCTAGCACAGATACGCAGTATTTT.

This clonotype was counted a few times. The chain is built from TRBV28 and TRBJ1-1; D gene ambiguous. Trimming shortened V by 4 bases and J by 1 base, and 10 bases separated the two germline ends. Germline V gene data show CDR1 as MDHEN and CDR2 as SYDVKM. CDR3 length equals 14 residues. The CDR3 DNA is TGTGCCAGCAGTTCGGAGACGGGGAACACTGAAGCTTTCTTT. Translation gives CASSSETGNTEAFF. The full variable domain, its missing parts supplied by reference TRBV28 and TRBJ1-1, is DVKVTQSSRYLVKRTGEKVFLECVQDMDHENMFWYRQDPGLGLRLIYFSYDVKMKEKGDIPEGYSVSREKKERFSLILESASTNQTSMYLCASSSETGNTEAFFGQGTRLTVV.

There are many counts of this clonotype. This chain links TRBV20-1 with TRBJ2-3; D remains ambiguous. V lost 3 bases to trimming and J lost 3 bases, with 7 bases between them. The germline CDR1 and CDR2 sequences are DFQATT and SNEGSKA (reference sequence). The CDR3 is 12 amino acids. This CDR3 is CSASPETDTQYF. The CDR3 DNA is TGCAGTGCTAGTCCCGAGACAGATACGCAGTATTTT.

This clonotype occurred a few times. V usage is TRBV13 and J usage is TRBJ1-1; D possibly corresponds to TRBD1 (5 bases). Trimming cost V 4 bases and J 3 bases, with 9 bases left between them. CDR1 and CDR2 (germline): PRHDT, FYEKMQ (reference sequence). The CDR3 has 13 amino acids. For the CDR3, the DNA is TGTGCCAGCAGCTCAGACAGAGACACTGAAGCTTTCTTT. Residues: CASSSDRDTEAFF. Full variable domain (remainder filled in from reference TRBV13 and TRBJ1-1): AAGVIQSPRHLIKEKRETATLKCYPIPRHDTVYWYQQGPGQDPQFLISFYEKMQSDKGSIPDRFSAQQFSDYHSELNMSSLELGDSALYFCASSSDRDTEAFFGQGTRLTVV.

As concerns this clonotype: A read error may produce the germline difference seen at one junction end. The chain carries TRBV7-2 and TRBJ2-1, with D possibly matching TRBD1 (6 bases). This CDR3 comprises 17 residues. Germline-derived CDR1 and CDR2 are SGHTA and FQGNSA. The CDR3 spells CASGLARTVGPYNEQFF. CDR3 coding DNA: TGTGCCAGCGGCTTAGCCAGGACAGTCGGACCCTACAATGAGCAGTTCTTC.

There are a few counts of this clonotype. CDR3 nucleotides: TGCAGTGCTGGACCCGGGACAGGGAGTAATTCACCCCTCCACTTT. Its protein is CSAGPGTGSNSPLHF. The chain combines TRBV20-1 with TRBJ1-6; 9 positions match TRBD1. Germline V gene sequence: CDR1 DFQATT, CDR2 SNEGSKA (reference sequence). The CDR3 has 15 residues. V trimming: 5 bases; J trimming: 6 bases; junction bases outside the gene matches: 8.

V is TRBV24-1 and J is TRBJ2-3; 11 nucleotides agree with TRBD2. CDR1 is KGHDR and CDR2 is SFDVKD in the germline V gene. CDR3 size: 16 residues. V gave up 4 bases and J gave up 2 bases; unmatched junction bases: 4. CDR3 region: CATSDKTSGDTDTQYF. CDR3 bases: TGTGCCACCAGTGACAAGACTAGCGGGGACACAGATACGCAGTATTTT.

The CDR3 sequence: CASSIGWGTEAFF. The CDR3 DNA is TGTGCCAGTAGTATTGGGTGGGGCACTGAAGCTTTCTTT. V and J are TRBV19 and TRBJ1-1, with no clear D. This CDR3 comprises 13 residues. V dropped 3 bases and J dropped 4 bases, with 9 bases sitting between them. CDR1 and CDR2 (germline): LNHDA, SQIVND (reference sequence).

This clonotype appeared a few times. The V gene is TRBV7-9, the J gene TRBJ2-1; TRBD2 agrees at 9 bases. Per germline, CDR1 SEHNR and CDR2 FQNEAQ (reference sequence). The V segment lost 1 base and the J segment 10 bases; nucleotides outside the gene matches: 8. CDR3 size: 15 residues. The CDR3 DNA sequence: TGTGCCAGCAGCTTAGTAGGATCTAGCGGGGAAGAGCAGTTCTTC. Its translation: CASSLVGSSGEEQFF.

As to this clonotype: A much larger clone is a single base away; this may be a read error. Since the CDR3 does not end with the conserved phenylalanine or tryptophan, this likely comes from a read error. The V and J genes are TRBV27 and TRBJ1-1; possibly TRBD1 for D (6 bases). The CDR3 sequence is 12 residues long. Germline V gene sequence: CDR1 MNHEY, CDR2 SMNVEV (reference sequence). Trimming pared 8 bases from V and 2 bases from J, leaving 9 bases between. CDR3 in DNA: TGTGCCAGCCAAGGGGGTAACACTGAAGCTTTCCTT. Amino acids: CASQGGNTEAFL.

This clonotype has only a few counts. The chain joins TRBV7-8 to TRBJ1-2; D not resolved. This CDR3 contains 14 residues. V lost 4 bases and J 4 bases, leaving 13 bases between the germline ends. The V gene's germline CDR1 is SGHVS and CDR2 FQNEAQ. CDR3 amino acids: CASSSGVLGYGYTF. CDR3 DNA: TGTGCCAGCAGCTCCGGAGTGCTTGGCTATGGCTACACCTTC.